The sequence of this T cell receptor (beta chain) was determined in a study of T cells in Graves' hyperthyroidism and ophthalmopathy. Uncontrolled infection, other autoimmune disease, pregnancy or lactation led to exclusion. On the basis of clinical symptoms, serum thyroxine and TRAb, thyroid ultrasound and orbital computed tomography, diagnoses were made. The CDR3 contains 16 residues. CDR1 is SGHRS, CDR2 YFSETQ, per germline. V lost 0 bases and J lost 4, with 16 bases in between. This clonotype has a count of ten or more. TCR beta CDR3 regions were amplified from RNA transcripts. The HTBI primer set served for first-round RT-PCR of the TCR CDR3. TCRdb analysed the multiplex PCR reads with MiXCR anew, one entry per CDR3 protein. Of around 340,000 distinct CDR3 sequences in the sample, around a sixth were seen once.

The source material was blood. The TCR was taken from a middle-aged woman with Graves' ophthalmopathy. The V call is TRBV5-1, the J call TRBJ1-1, with D unresolved. In DNA, the CDR3 is TGCGCCAGCAGCTTGGCAGAGTTGTCCCAGTCCACTGAAGCTTTCTTT. Encoded protein: CASSLAELSQSTEAFF.